These 11 T cell receptor beta chains originate from one sample sequenced in a study of blood T cell repertoires in COVID-19. Sequenced by immunoSEQ multiplex PCR; TCRdb stores in-frame clones only, minus some. The data show about 64,000 clones, over 75% seen once. The specimen was peripheral blood. These TCRs come from a woman of 80 years or more with active COVID-19.

This chain connects TRBV7-9 to TRBJ2-3; TRBD1 agrees at 7 bases. The CDR3 contains 17 residues. J gave up 5 bases and V 2 bases, and 13 bases lay outside the gene matches. The germline V gene has CDR1 SEHNR and CDR2 FQNEAQ (reference sequence). CDR3 sequence (DNA): TGTGCCAGCAGCTTACCTCAGGCAGGGGGACGACTAGATACGCAGTATTTT. Translated, it gives CASSLPQAGGRLDTQYF.

This clone came up a few times. The rearrangement joins TRBV10-2 to TRBJ2-7, with TRBD2 matching 9 bases. Germline V gene lookup returns CDR1 WSHSY and CDR2 SAAADI. This CDR3 region has 13 residues. The trim removed 6 bases at V and 5 bases at J, leaving 5 bases unmatched. The CDR3, as DNA: TGCGCCAGCAGAATAGCGGGAGTAAACGAGCAGTACTTC. Translating it yields CASRIAGVNEQYF.

The rearrangement joins TRBV19 to TRBJ2-1; maybe TRBD1 (6 bases). The CDR3 loop spans 16 amino acids. Between the trimmed V and J ends, which lost 6 bases and 7 bases, there was a span of 22 bases. The germline gives CDR1 LNHDA, CDR2 SQIVND (reference sequence). This CDR3 is CASSRQTGINRNEQFF. The CDR3 nucleotides read TGTGCCAGTAGCCGACAAACAGGGATCAATAGGAATGAGCAGTTCTTC. The variable domain in full, completed from reference TRBV19 and TRBJ2-1, reads DGGITQSPKYLFRKEGQNVTLSCEQNLNHDAMYWYRQDPGQGLRLIYYSQIVNDFQKGDIAEGYSVSREKKESFPLTVTSAQKNPTAFYLCASSRQTGINRNEQFFGPGTRLTVL.

This clone has a single count. This chain joins TRBV5-1 and TRBJ2-3; TRBD1 matches 7 bases. The CDR3 runs 16 residues. Per germline, CDR1 SGHRS and CDR2 YFSETQ. The junction had 4 bases not matched to a gene; V was cut back by 0 bases and J by 0 bases. The CDR3 sequence is CASSLDGTASTDTQYF. For the CDR3, the DNA is TGCGCCAGCAGCTTGGATGGGACAGCTAGCACAGATACGCAGTATTTT. The variable domain in full, with the rest retrieved from reference TRBV5-1 and TRBJ2-3, is KAGVTQTPRYLIKTRGQQVTLSCSPISGHRSVSWYQQTPGQGLQFLFEYFSETQRNKGNFPGRFSGRQFSNSRSEMNVSTLELGDSALYLCASSLDGTASTDTQYFGPGTRLTVL.

As regards this clone: The same CDR3 arises from other DNA sequences in this sample as well. V is TRBV19 and J is TRBJ1-4; TRBD1 aligns across 9 bases. This CDR3 spans 16 amino acids. Per the germline V gene, CDR1 is LNHDA and CDR2 is SQIVND (reference sequence). Trimming took 4 bases from V and 8 from J; bases not matched to a gene: 11. CDR3 nucleotide sequence: TGTGCCAGTAGTACACAGGGGGCCCTAGGAGGGGAAAAACTGTTTTTT. It encodes CASSTQGALGGEKLFF.

The count of this clone is one. The gene calls are TRBV27 and TRBJ1-5; D gene uncertain. Germline lookup yields CDR1 MNHEY and CDR2 SMNVEV (reference sequence). Trimming removed 3 bases from V and 9 bases from J, with 9 bases in between. The CDR3 is made up of 12 amino acids. This chain's CDR3 is CASSFSERPQHF. CDR3 nucleotide sequence: TGTGCCAGCAGTTTCTCTGAGAGGCCCCAGCATTTT.

The chain carries TRBV28 and TRBJ2-7, with 10 bases matching TRBD1. V trimming: 8 bases; J trimming: 7 bases; junction bases outside the gene matches: 8. This CDR3 spans 13 amino acids. The V gene's germline CDR1 is MDHEN and CDR2 SYDVKM. For the CDR3, the DNA is TGTGCCAGCTCCAGACAGGGGGCGAGAGAGCAGTACTTC. Translation gives CASSRQGAREQYF.

The V and J genes are TRBV15 and TRBJ2-5; maybe TRBD2 (7 bases). Germline CDR1 reads LNHNV; CDR2 reads YYDKDF (reference sequence). The V and J ends lost 1 base and 3 bases respectively, with 9 bases between them. This CDR3 has 14 amino acids. The DNA of the CDR3 is TGTGCCACCAGCAGAGGGGAGGGGGAAGAGACCCAGTACTTC. Protein sequence: CATSRGEGEETQYF.

This clone was picked up one time. The genes are TRBV23-1 and TRBJ2-7; the D gene is possibly TRBD1 (5 bases). TRBV23-1 is marked as an open reading frame, function uncertain. The CDR3 sequence is 17 residues long. V lost 6 bases, J lost 4 bases, and 25 bases lay in between. CDR3: CASRPIPREPGLYEQYF. In nucleotides, the CDR3 is TGCGCCAGCAGACCGATTCCCAGGGAACCTGGGTTATACGAGCAGTACTTC.

The chain combines TRBV3-1 (or the pseudogene TRBV3-2) with TRBJ1-6, with 9 bases lining up with TRBD1. With V trimmed by 1 base and J by 7 bases, 5 bases remained unmatched. Germline CDR1 is LGHDT and CDR2 is YNNKEL (reference sequence). The CDR3 is 16 amino acids. Written as DNA, the CDR3 is TGTGCCAGCAGCCAAGCCGGGACAGGGTCGAATTCACCCCTCCACTTT. It encodes CASSQAGTGSNSPLHF.

Only one count was recorded for this clone. This rearrangement joins TRBV2 to TRBJ2-3, with 11 bases lining up with TRBD2. CDR3 size: 16 residues. Germline lookup yields CDR1 SNHLY and CDR2 FYNNEI. V trimming: 5 bases; J trimming: 4 bases; junction bases outside the gene matches: 8. The CDR3 loop reads CASSPLGTSGPDTQYF. The CDR3 coding sequence is TGTGCCAGCAGTCCCCTCGGGACTAGCGGACCAGATACGCAGTATTTT.